The clone carrying this TCR beta chain was found once. The antigen is not known. The length of the CDR3 is 14 residues. This entry comes from a study of shared clonotypes between healthy human individuals. Looking at the study overall: Two women and a few men aged 18 to 49 served as donors.

DNA at 200 ng, about 30,000 T cell genomes, went into sorted-subset replicate PCRs. TCRdb's table, derived via immunoSEQ multiplex PCR, lists solely in-frame clones and lacks some. The table shows some 2.4 million clones, with 90% to 95% occurring only once. The study's findings and limits: In having few donors, the study represented limited genetic and exposure-history diversity. As a rule, naive subsets had a larger estimated richness than memory subsets.

This chain connects TRBV21-1 to TRBJ2-5. TRBV21-1 is reported as a pseudogene. Input material: naive CD4+ T cells from PBMCs. The subset denotes: CD45RA+ positively selected. The receptor's source is a man between 18 and 35 years old in good health. Some clones in this sample may be carry-over from other donors' samples. CDR3 coding DNA: TGTGCCAGCAGCGAGGGACCTAATCAAGAGACCCAGTACTTC. Translating gives CASSEGPNQETQYF.